The entry below gives a single T cell receptor (beta chain) sequence along with its context. Per the study methods: Amplified reference gene primers provided the basis for estimating nucleated cell counts. The repertoire was sequenced with immunoSEQ multiplex PCR; TCRdb's copy has only in-frame clones and lacks some. For V, J and clone size, that table is used; D and trimming come from the DNA. This table holds 55,000 to 75,000 clones, 81% found once. This entry belongs to a study of blood T cell repertoires in COVID-19. Study in general: Samples representing acute and convalescent COVID-19 were sourced from the United States, Italy and Spain. Sources were T cells, B-cell-depleted T cells, or PBMCs; the material itself was cDNA or gDNA.

CDR1 MNHEY and CDR2 SVGAGI come from the germline V gene. This CDR3 is 14 amino acids long. The V and J ends lost 6 bases and 2 bases respectively, with 10 bases between them. Sequenced: peripheral blood. This TCR was sampled from a man older than 75 with acute or convalescent COVID-19. J is TRBJ2-2 and V is TRBV6-5, with no clear D. CDR3 nucleotide sequence: TGTGCCAGCAGAAACGAACTAAACACCGGGGAGCTGTTTTTT. Translation gives CASRNELNTGELFF.